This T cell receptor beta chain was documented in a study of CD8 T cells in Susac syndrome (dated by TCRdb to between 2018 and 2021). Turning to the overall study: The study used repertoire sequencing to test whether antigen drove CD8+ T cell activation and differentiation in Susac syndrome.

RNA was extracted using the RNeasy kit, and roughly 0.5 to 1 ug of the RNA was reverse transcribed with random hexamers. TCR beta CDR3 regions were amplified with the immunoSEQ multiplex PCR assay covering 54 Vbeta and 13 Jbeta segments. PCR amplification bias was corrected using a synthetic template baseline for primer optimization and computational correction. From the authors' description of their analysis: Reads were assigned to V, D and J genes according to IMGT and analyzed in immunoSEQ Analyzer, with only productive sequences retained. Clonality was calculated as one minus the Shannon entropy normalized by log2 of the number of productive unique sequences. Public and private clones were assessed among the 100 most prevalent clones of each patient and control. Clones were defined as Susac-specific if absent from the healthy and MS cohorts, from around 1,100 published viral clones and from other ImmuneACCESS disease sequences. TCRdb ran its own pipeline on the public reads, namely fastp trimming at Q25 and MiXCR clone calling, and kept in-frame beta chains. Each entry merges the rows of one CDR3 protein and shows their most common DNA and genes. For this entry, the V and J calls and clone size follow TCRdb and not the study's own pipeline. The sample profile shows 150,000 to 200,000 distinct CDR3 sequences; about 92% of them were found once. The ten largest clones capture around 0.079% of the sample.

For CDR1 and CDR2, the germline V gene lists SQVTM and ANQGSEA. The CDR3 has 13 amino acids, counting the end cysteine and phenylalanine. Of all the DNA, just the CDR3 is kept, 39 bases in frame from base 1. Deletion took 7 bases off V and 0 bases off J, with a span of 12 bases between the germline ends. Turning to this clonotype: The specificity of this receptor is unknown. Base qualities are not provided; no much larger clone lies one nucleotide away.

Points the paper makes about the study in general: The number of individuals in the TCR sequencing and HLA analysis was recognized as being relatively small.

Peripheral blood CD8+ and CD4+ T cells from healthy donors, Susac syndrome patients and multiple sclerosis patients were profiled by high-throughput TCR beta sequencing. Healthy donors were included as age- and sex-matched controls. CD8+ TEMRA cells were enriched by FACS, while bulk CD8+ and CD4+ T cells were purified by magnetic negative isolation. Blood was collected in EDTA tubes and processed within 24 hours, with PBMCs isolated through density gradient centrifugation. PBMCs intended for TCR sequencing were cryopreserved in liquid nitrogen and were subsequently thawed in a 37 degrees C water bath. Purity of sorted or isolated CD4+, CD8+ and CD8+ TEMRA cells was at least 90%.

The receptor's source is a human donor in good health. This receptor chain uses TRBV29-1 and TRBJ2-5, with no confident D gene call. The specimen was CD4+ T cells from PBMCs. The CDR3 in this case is CSAKGPNQETQYF. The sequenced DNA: TGCAGCGCCAAAGGACCAAACCAAGAGACCCAGTACTTC.